This T cell receptor (beta chain) was profiled in a study of blood T cell repertoires in COVID-19. Study summary: Donors in the United States, Italy and Spain gave samples during acute or convalescent COVID-19. Sources were T cells, B-cell-depleted T cells, or PBMCs; the material itself was cDNA or gDNA.

V shed 0 bases and J shed 2 bases, with 8 bases lying between them. Per the germline V gene, CDR1 is GTSNPN and CDR2 is SVGIG (reference sequence). The length of the CDR3 is 13 residues. In the original analysis: Amplified reference gene primers provided the basis for estimating nucleated cell counts. Sequenced by immunoSEQ multiplex PCR; TCRdb stores in-frame clones only, minus some. D and trimming come from the DNA, and the V and J calls and clone size come from that table. The sample has some 250,000 clones; about 90% are singletons. This chain joins TRBV30 and TRBJ2-7; D gene uncertain. The sequenced sample was peripheral blood. This sequence was found in a man between 60 and 70 years old with acute or convalescent COVID-19. The CDR3 reads CAWSVTSTYEQYF. The CDR3 nucleotides read TGTGCCTGGAGTGTAACATCGACCTACGAGCAGTACTTC.